A selection of T cell receptor beta chains follows, all from one sample in a study of technical replicates of blood from several donors. Profiling relied on immunoSEQ multiplex PCR, and the TCRdb table lists in-frame clones only, not all of them. The table shows roughly 68,000 clones, with nearly 98% occurring only once. Sequencing was carried out using T cells isolated from PBMCs. Receptor source: a human donor in good health. Each CDR3 is given with its conserved first and last residue. The order of the fields is V gene, D gene, clone size, J gene, CDR3 protein, CDR3 DNA. D genes are given only for firm matches. Expanded clones get a size class; other rows say once, few or many, or leave the size out.

>TRBV7-6|-|-|TRBJ1-5
CASSLEETTGPQHF
TGTGCCAGCAGCTTAGAGGAAACGACAGGGCCCCAGCATTTT
>TRBV6-5|TRBD1|once|TRBJ2-3
CASRSTGGTDTQYF
TGTGCCAGCAGGTCGACAGGGGGCACAGATACGCAGTATTTT
>TRBV27|TRBD2|-|TRBJ2-7
CASSKPGLAYEQYF
TGTGCCAGCAGTAAACCGGGACTAGCCTACGAGCAGTACTTC
>TRBV7-7|-|-|TRBJ1-5
CASSLGSQVHQPQHF
TGTGCTAGCAGCTTAGGATCGCAGGTTCATCAGCCCCAGCATTTT
>TRBV6-5|TRBD1|-|TRBJ1-5
CASSLRTGSNNQPQHF
TGTGCCAGCAGTTTAAGGACAGGGTCGAACAATCAGCCCCAGCATTTT
>TRBV7-8|TRBD2|once|TRBJ2-7
CASSLDQGLAGGPTSEQYF
TGTGCCAGCAGCTTAGACCAGGGACTAGCGGGAGGGCCTACGAGCGAGCAGTACTTC
>TRBV10-1|-|-|TRBJ1-1
CASITGTEAFF
TGCGCCAGCATCACCGGGACAGAAGCTTTCTTT
>TRBV20-1|-|-|TRBJ2-7
CSASNAYEQYF
TGCAGTGCTAGTAATGCCTACGAGCAGTACTTC
>TRBV19|-|-|TRBJ1-5
CASREDGDQPQHF
TGTGCCAGTAGGGAGGACGGTGATCAGCCCCAGCATTTT
>TRBV6-6|-|once|TRBJ1-1
CASSYAENTEAFF
TGTGCCAGCAGTTACGCAGAAAACACTGAAGCTTTCTTT
>TRBV29-1|TRBD2|once|TRBJ2-7
CSVDNGIAGGREQYF
TGCAGCGTTGATAATGGGATAGCGGGAGGTCGGGAGCAGTACTTC
>TRBV10-3|TRBD1|-|TRBJ1-5
CAISRTGEGIQPQHF
TGTGCCATCAGCCGGACAGGGGAGGGCATTCAGCCCCAGCATTTT
>TRBV9|-|-|TRBJ1-1
CASSEQGTEAFF
TGTGCCAGCAGTGAACAGGGCACTGAAGCTTTCTTT
>TRBV7-9|-|-|TRBJ2-7
CASSFGGTEQYF
TGTGCCAGCAGCTTCGGGGGTACCGAGCAGTACTTC
>TRBV5-8|-|-|TRBJ1-1
CASSLDSLEAFF
TGTGCCAGCAGCTTGGACAGTCTTGAAGCTTTCTTT
>TRBV29-1|-|-|TRBJ2-5
CSAEPIRVQETQYF
TGCAGCGCCGAGCCTATCAGGGTTCAGGAGACCCAGTACTTC
>TRBV6-4|-|few|TRBJ1-1
CASSETTFF
TGTGCCAGCAGTGAAACAACTTTCTTT
>TRBV14|-|-|TRBJ1-1
CASSPIDSLNTEAFF
TGTGCCAGCAGCCCGATCGACAGCCTTAACACTGAAGCTTTCTTT
>TRBV6-5|-|-|TRBJ1-5
CASSYSSAGHQPQHF
TGTGCCAGCAGTTACTCGAGCGCAGGGCATCAGCCCCAGCATTTT
>TRBV2|-|-|TRBJ2-7
CASSGYEQYF
TGTGCCAGCTCGGGATACGAGCAGTACTTC
>TRBV5-6|TRBD2|-|TRBJ2-5
CASSLGTRQETQYF
TGTGCCAGCAGCTTGGGGACTAGGCAAGAGACCCAGTACTTC
>TRBV19|TRBD2|-|TRBJ2-7
CASSINSGRSYEQYF
TGTGCCAGTAGTATAAATAGCGGGAGATCCTACGAGCAGTACTTC
>TRBV19|TRBD1|-|TRBJ2-7
CASSISGTGREEQYF
TGTGCCAGTAGTATCTCCGGGACAGGGCGGGAAGAGCAGTACTTC
>TRBV29-1|-|-|TRBJ2-1
CSKATGWSYNEQFF
TGCAGCAAGGCTACGGGATGGTCCTACAATGAGCAGTTCTTC
>TRBV2|TRBD1|-|TRBJ1-5
CASSEADRADQPQHF
TGTGCCAGCAGTGAGGCGGACAGGGCGGATCAGCCCCAGCATTTT
>TRBV2|TRBD2|-|TRBJ2-7
CASRLSSGSYEQYF
TGTGCCAGCAGACTCTCTAGCGGGAGCTACGAGCAGTACTTC
>TRBV5-1|-|-|TRBJ2-7
CASSSTGVHEQYF
TGCGCCAGCAGCTCCACGGGGGTCCACGAGCAGTACTTC
>TRBV19|-|once|TRBJ2-3
CASGPPGADTQYF
TGTGCCAGTGGTCCACCAGGGGCCGATACGCAGTATTTT
>TRBV5-4|TRBD1|-|TRBJ1-2
CASSAGTGGYGYTF
TGTGCCAGCAGCGCCGGGACAGGGGGATATGGCTACACCTTC
>TRBV28|-|-|TRBJ1-4
CASSLHFATNEKLFF
TGTGCCAGCAGCTTACACTTCGCAACTAATGAAAAACTGTTTTTT
>TRBV2|-|-|TRBJ2-1
CASRQSLNEQFF
TGTGCCAGCAGACAGAGTCTCAATGAGCAGTTCTTC
>TRBV5-4|-|-|TRBJ2-7
CASRSFGSSYEQYF
TGTGCCAGCAGGTCGTTCGGGAGCTCCTACGAGCAGTACTTC
>TRBV5-1|-|-|TRBJ2-5
CASSLERDHKAGTQYF
TGCGCCAGCAGCTTGGAACGGGACCATAAAGCGGGGACCCAGTACTTC
>TRBV13|-|-|TRBJ2-3
CASSLDFTDTQYF
TGTGCCAGCAGCTTGGACTTCACAGATACGCAGTATTTT
>TRBV7-9|-|-|TRBJ2-3
CASSLEGVGTDTQYF
TGTGCCAGCAGCTTAGAAGGGGTAGGGACAGATACGCAGTATTTT
>TRBV28|-|-|TRBJ1-4
CASSSTTGKLFF
TGTGCCAGCAGTTCGACCACAGGGAAACTGTTTTTT
>TRBV10-3|TRBD1|-|TRBJ1-1
CAIRSAQGTTEAFF
TGTGCCATCAGATCCGCACAGGGGACCACTGAAGCTTTCTTT